The clone carrying this TCR beta chain showed up just a few times. Its antigen is as yet unknown. Together with a sample-barcoded 5' primer, a J-beta primer mix was included in a second PCR lasting roughly 6 to 12 cycles. Through a template-switch adaptor with 12 random nucleotides, each cDNA molecule received a tag. TCRdb ran MiXCR on the 5' RACE reads and lists one entry per CDR3 protein. The table lists 1.5 million or so distinct CDR3 sequences, approximately 39% of them singletons, with around 4% in the top ten. This sample is part of a study of blood T cells in healthy people across ages. Researchers report isolating at least 7 million PBMCs per sample. Study outcomes and limitations: Naive T cell percentage showed a strong correlation with the diversity of TCR beta. Fewer expanded clones and more diversity marked long-lived versus aged donors.

Germline lookup yields CDR1 SQVTM and CDR2 ANQGSEA. Trimming removed 6 bases at V and 2 bases at J, with 11 bases between. This CDR3 contains 13 residues. Sequenced sample: blood. The V and J genes are TRBV29-1 and TRBJ1-5; D perhaps matches TRBD1 (6 bases). The source of this sequence is a woman aged 18-29 years in good health. CDR3 DNA: TGCAGCGTCGCAGGGGAACGCAATCAGCCCCAGCATTTT. Its translation: CSVAGERNQPQHF.